Listed below are T cell receptor beta chains from one sample, sequenced in a study of OX40 agonist ivuxolimab in advanced cancers. TCRdb keeps only in-frame clones here, not all; method: immunoSEQ multiplex PCR. The table records tens of thousands of clones, about 80% of them present only once. Sequencing was performed on CD4+ or CD8+ T cells sorted from blood, taken in a trial of the OX40 agonist ivuxolimab. The source of these receptors is an adult with an advanced solid tumor such as melanoma, head and neck, liver or kidney cancer. Each CDR3 is given with its conserved first and last residue. The D gene is left open where the match is weak. Size is omitted from some rows. Given values are once, few, many or a class for expanded clones.

clone_size	v_call	j_call	d_call	cdr3_nt	cdr3_aa
-	TRBV19	TRBJ2-2	TRBD1	TGTGCCACAGAACCAGGGGGCGCGGCCGGGGAGCTGTTTTTT	CATEPGGAAGELFF
-	TRBV16	TRBJ2-2	TRBD2	TGTGCCAGCAGCCAATCTCTGACGGGGGGATGGACCGGGGAGCTGTTTTTT	CASSQSLTGGWTGELFF
-	TRBV7-2	TRBJ1-2	-	TGTGCCAGCAGCGAACAGCTTAACTATGGCTACACCTTC	CASSEQLNYGYTF
few	TRBV19	TRBJ1-1	TRBD1	TGTGCCAGTACCGGACAGGGTTTCACTGAAGCTTTCTTT	CASTGQGFTEAFF
-	TRBV11-2	TRBJ1-3	TRBD1	TGTGCCAGTAAACAGGGGACCTCTGGAAACACCATATATTTT	CASKQGTSGNTIYF
once	TRBV4-3	TRBJ1-1	-	TGCGCCAGCAGCCAGTCCTCCCTGGGGCGCGGAACTGAAGCTTTCTTT	CASSQSSLGRGTEAFF
-	TRBV7-8	TRBJ1-4	TRBD1	TGTGCCAGCAGCTTATCCCACAGGGGGCGCGTAATTGAAAAACTGTTTTTT	CASSLSHRGRVIEKLFF
-	TRBV25-1	TRBJ1-4	TRBD1	TGTGCCAGCAGTGCCCGACAGGGTAGGCTTGGGGCTTATGAAAAACTGTTTTTT	CASSARQGRLGAYEKLFF
-	TRBV9	TRBJ1-4	TRBD1	TGTGCCAGCAGCGTAGGGACAGGGCGAAAGTCCGGGGAAAAACTGTTTTTT	CASSVGTGRKSGEKLFF
once	TRBV7-2	TRBJ1-6	-	TGTGCCAGCAGCTTAGGGATTGGGACTGCACTGTCACCCCTCCACTTT	CASSLGIGTALSPLHF
-	TRBV9	TRBJ1-6	-	TGTGCCAGCAGCCAAGGATATTCACCCCTCCACTTT	CASSQGYSPLHF
-	TRBV18	TRBJ2-5	-	TGTGCCAGCTCAGTTTCGGGACGCCAAGAGACCCAGTACTTC	CASSVSGRQETQYF
-	TRBV29-1	TRBJ2-7	TRBD1	TGCAGCGTCTCAGGGGGCGCGGGTTCCTACGAGCAGTACTTC	CSVSGGAGSYEQYF
few	TRBV4-3	TRBJ1-6	TRBD1	TGCGCCAGCAGCCAATCCCAGGGGGCAGGGTCACCCCTCCACTTT	CASSQSQGAGSPLHF
-	TRBV4-3	TRBJ2-3	TRBD2	TGCGCCAGCAGCCCCGCGGTAGAGCGGGGTGCCCAGTATTTT	CASSPAVERGAQYF
once	TRBV19	TRBJ2-1	TRBD1	TGTGCCAGTAGTTCGAACAGGGGAAATGAGCAGTTCTTC	CASSSNRGNEQFF
-	TRBV18	TRBJ1-1	TRBD1	TGTGCCAGCTCACCTTCCGGGACAGGGGGCACTGAAGCTTTCTTT	CASSPSGTGGTEAFF
once	TRBV18	TRBJ1-1	TRBD1	TGTGCCAGCTCACAGCAGGGGGGGAACACTGAAGCTTTCTTT	CASSQQGGNTEAFF
once	TRBV6-5	TRBJ1-2	-	TGTGCCAGCAGTTCACCGCCCTTTAACTATGGCTACACCTTC	CASSSPPFNYGYTF
-	TRBV2	TRBJ1-2	TRBD1	TGTGCCAGCAGTGAAGCGGGGACAGGAACGATGGGTGGCTACACCTTC	CASSEAGTGTMGGYTF
-	TRBV5-4	TRBJ2-5	-	TGTGCCAGCAGCTTGAGCGGGACAGGACAAGAGACCCAGTACTTC	CASSLSGTGQETQYF
-	TRBV15	TRBJ1-1	-	TGTGCCACCAGCAGACGCTTAGACGACACTGAAGCTTTCTTT	CATSRRLDDTEAFF
-	TRBV6-6	TRBJ1-5	-	TGTGCCAGCAACGACAGGACGTATAGCAATCAGCCCCAGCATTTT	CASNDRTYSNQPQHF
-	TRBV5-1	TRBJ2-3	TRBD1	TGCGCCAGCACCGGGACAGGGACTACAGATACGCAGTATTTT	CASTGTGTTDTQYF
-	TRBV6-1	TRBJ2-7	TRBD1	TGTGCCAGCAGTGATTCCCCCCCCCGGGACAGGGACTACGAGCAGTACTTC	CASSDSPPRDRDYEQYF
-	TRBV7-9	TRBJ2-7	TRBD2	TGTGCCAGCACCCGGGGGGAAGGGGAGCAGTACTTC	CASTRGEGEQYF
-	TRBV6-5	TRBJ1-2	-	TGTGCCAGCAGGACCCCCGGGACCTATGGCTACACCTTC	CASRTPGTYGYTF
-	TRBV7-2	TRBJ1-2	-	TGTGCCAGCAGCCCATACGGGGACGGTAGAAACTACACCTTC	CASSPYGDGRNYTF
-	TRBV9	TRBJ2-1	-	TGTGCCAGCAGCGTAGTTACAGGGCCATTGGGTGAGCAGTTCTTC	CASSVVTGPLGEQFF
-	TRBV7-3	TRBJ1-1	TRBD1	TGTGCCAGCAGCTTATCGACAGGGTTGGCCACTGAAGCTTTCTTT	CASSLSTGLATEAFF
-	TRBV15	TRBJ1-1	TRBD1	TGTGCCACCAGCAGAGATCGGACAGGGCCCATGAACACTGAAGCTTTCTTT	CATSRDRTGPMNTEAFF
once	TRBV6-5	TRBJ1-3	-	TGTGCCAGCAGCCCACCGGGCCGGTCTGGAAACACCATATATTTT	CASSPPGRSGNTIYF
-	TRBV28	TRBJ2-3	TRBD2	TGTGCCAGCAGTATTGTGGGCGGGGGGGCTGCAGATACGCAGTATTTT	CASSIVGGGAADTQYF
-	TRBV27	TRBJ2-6	TRBD1	TGTGCCAGCAGTTTCCGGACAGGGGTGGCCTCTGGGGCCAACGTCCTGACTTTC	CASSFRTGVASGANVLTF
-	TRBV5-1	TRBJ1-2	TRBD1	TGCGCCAGCAGCGTCGGACAGGGGGGTACTAACTATGGCTACACCTTC	CASSVGQGGTNYGYTF
-	TRBV7-9	TRBJ1-2	-	TGTGCCAGCACCCCGAGGAACCTGGACTATGGCTACACCTTC	CASTPRNLDYGYTF
-	TRBV7-8	TRBJ1-2	-	TGTGCCAGCAGCGCCCGGGACGGGAGTAACTATGGCTACACCTTC	CASSARDGSNYGYTF
-	TRBV19	TRBJ2-5	TRBD1	TGTGCCAGTAGCGAGGCCACAGGGGGCCGGGAGACCCAGTACTTC	CASSEATGGRETQYF
-	TRBV5-1	TRBJ2-2	TRBD1	TGCGCCAGCAGCTGGGGGACAGGCACCACCGGGGAGCTGTTTTTT	CASSWGTGTTGELFF
-	TRBV5-4	TRBJ1-4	-	TGTGCCAGCAGTGAAAACGCAGGGGCTAATGAAAAACTGTTTTTT	CASSENAGANEKLFF
-	TRBV6-1	TRBJ2-7	-	TGTGCCAGCAGTGAAGCAGGGTCCTACGAGCAGTACTTC	CASSEAGSYEQYF
-	TRBV27	TRBJ2-1	TRBD2	TGTGCCAGCAGGCCCCGGGGGGGCAGTGAGCAGTTCTTC	CASRPRGGSEQFF
once	TRBV7-2	TRBJ2-7	-	TGTGCCAGCAGCTTACGAGGGGGAGCCGCCTACGAGCAGTACTTC	CASSLRGGAAYEQYF